Below are 6 T cell receptor beta chains sequenced from a single sample in a study of T-cell reconstitution after alpha-beta-depleted transplantation in children. Unique molecular identifiers were built into the TCRbeta library. TCRdb passed the PCR reads through MiXCR, listing each CDR3 protein once. The repertoire holds under 75,000 distinct CDR3 sequences, about 11% seen once, with about 12% in the top ten. Here the sequenced sample was PBMCs, taken before TCRalphabeta/CD19-depleted stem cell transplant. These receptors were taken from a boy aged 5-17 years with acute myeloid leukemia, due to receive a stem cell transplant.

This clonotype was seen repeatedly, ten times or more. V and J are TRBV5-1 and TRBJ1-2; tentatively, D is TRBD1 (6 bases). Germline-derived CDR1 and CDR2 are SGHRS and YFSETQ. The CDR3 contains 17 residues. V gave up 1 base and J gave up 8 bases, with 24 bases separating them. In DNA form, the CDR3 reads TGCGCCAGCAGCTTGTCGCTGAATTTACAGGGAGATAAAGGCTACACCTTC. It yields the protein CASSLSLNLQGDKGYTF.

This clonotype has ten or more counts. The CDR3 coding sequence is TGTGCCAGCAGCCAAGTTGATCAGCCCCAGCATTTT. Protein: CASSQVDQPQHF. This sequence joins TRBV14 and TRBJ1-5, with D unclear. Germline assignment: CDR1 SGHDN and CDR2 FVKESK. The germline V and J ends were trimmed by 1 base and 5 bases, with 3 bases remaining between them. The CDR3 length is 12 residues.

This clonotype has just a few counts. This chain uses TRBV15 with TRBJ1-1; D is uncertain. This CDR3 spans 13 amino acids. V dropped 0 bases and J dropped 6 bases, with 8 bases sitting between them. In germline, CDR1 is LNHNV, CDR2 YYDKDF (reference sequence). In DNA form, the CDR3 reads TGTGCCACCAGCAGAGATCCGTTCTCTGAAGCTTTCTTT. Translated: CATSRDPFSEAFF.

This clonotype was counted between two and nine times. An end of the junction differs from the germline gene, which may be a read error. The chain combines TRBV29-1 with TRBJ2-1; 7 bases line up with TRBD2. There are 14 residues in the CDR3. CDR1 and CDR2 (germline): SQVTM, ANQGSEA. As DNA, the CDR3 is TGCGGCGTTGACTCCAGCGGGATGTACAATGAGCAGTTCTTC. Translated: CGVDSSGMYNEQFF.

This chain uses TRBV6-5 with TRBJ1-3; possible D gene TRBD1, 6 bases. Deletions cut 2 bases from V and 1 base from J, with 9 bases between. The CDR3 loop spans 15 amino acids. Per the germline V gene, CDR1 is MNHEY and CDR2 is SVGAGI. The CDR3 spells CASSYRGGSGNTIYF. Here the CDR3 DNA reads TGTGCCAGCAGTTACAGGGGGGGATCTGGAAACACCATATATTTT.

At least ten counts were recorded for this clonotype. The rearrangement links TRBV29-1 to TRBJ1-1; a weak D match, TRBD1 (6 bases). Germline-derived CDR1 and CDR2 are SQVTM and ANQGSEA. V lost 2 bases, J lost 1 base, and 11 bases lay in between. The CDR3 covers 14 residues. CDR3: CSVESGAGNTEAFF. The CDR3 coding sequence is TGCAGCGTTGAATCAGGGGCAGGGAACACTGAAGCTTTCTTT. Based on the CDR3 plus reference TRBV29-1 and TRBJ1-1, the full variable domain is SAVISQKPSRDICQRGTSLTIQCQVDSQVTMMFWYRQQPGQSLTLIATANQGSEATYESGFVIDKFPISRPNLTFSTLTVSNMSPEDSSIYLCSVESGAGNTEAFFGQGTRLTVV.